The rows below give T cell receptor beta chains drawn from one sample of a study of blood T cell repertoires in COVID-19. TCRdb's copy holds only in-frame clones and misses some; the assay was immunoSEQ multiplex PCR. This table holds approximately 45,000 clones, about 86% found once. Sequenced: peripheral blood. These receptors came from a woman at least 80 years old with acute or convalescent COVID-19. CDR3s include the opening cysteine and the closing phenylalanine or tryptophan. Each record gives: clone size, D gene, V gene, J gene, CDR3 DNA, CDR3 protein. The D gene is left open where the match is weak. Expanded clones are given a class, and other clones once, few, many or no size at all.

.	.	TRBV5-5	TRBJ1-4	TGTGCCAGCAGCCCAGATAGGGGTGGTGAAAAACTGTTTTTT	CASSPDRGGEKLFF
.	.	TRBV7-9	TRBJ1-5	TGTGCCAGCAGCCAGGCCGGGGTAACTCAGCCCCAGCATTTT	CASSQAGVTQPQHF
.	.	TRBV30	TRBJ1-3	TGTGCCTGGAGTGTACAGGGAGGGAGAAACACCATATATTTT	CAWSVQGGRNTIYF
.	.	TRBV19	TRBJ1-1	TGTGCCAGTAAGGAGGGTAGGTTGTACACTGAAGCTTTCTTT	CASKEGRLYTEAFF
few	.	TRBV27	TRBJ2-3	TGTGCCAGCCTGGTGAGTGCGGGAACAGATACGCAGTATTTT	CASLVSAGTDTQYF
.	.	TRBV29-1	TRBJ1-1	TGCAGCGTTGTTCGGGGGGGCACGAACACTGAAGCTTTCTTT	CSVVRGGTNTEAFF
.	.	TRBV6-5	TRBJ1-1	TGTGCCTCCCCTCAGCGGTACACTGAAGCTTTCTTT	CASPQRYTEAFF
.	.	TRBV21-1	TRBJ2-7	TGTGCCAGCAGCAAATCAGGGGGACACGAGCAGTACTTC	CASSKSGGHEQYF
.	.	TRBV7-6	TRBJ2-7	TGTGCCAGCAGCTTAGCGGAGGGGTGGCAGGGCTACGAGCAGTACTTC	CASSLAEGWQGYEQYF
.	.	TRBV2	TRBJ1-6	TGTGCCAGCAGTGCCGAGACAGAGAATTCACCCCTCCACTTT	CASSAETENSPLHF
.	.	TRBV7-9	TRBJ1-1	TGTGCCAGCAGCCCTGGAGACCTTGAAGCTTTCTTT	CASSPGDLEAFF
medium-sized	TRBD1	TRBV7-9	TRBJ1-6	TGTGCCAGCAGCTCAGGACAGGGGTTTTATAATTCACCCCTCCACTTT	CASSSGQGFYNSPLHF